This T cell receptor (beta chain) was obtained from a study of CD8 T cells in ankylosing spondylitis (dated by TCRdb to the late 2010s). About the full investigation: T cell receptor beta repertoires were profiled in healthy donors and ankylosing spondylitis patients so that disease-linked TCR variants could be found. Peripheral blood was sampled, and synovial fluid was also collected from ankylosing spondylitis patients. The full study cohort comprised 25 ankylosing spondylitis patients and about 110 healthy donors. Paper-wide results and their limitations: A TCR beta motif of several highly homologous amino acid variants appeared characteristic of blood from ankylosing spondylitis patients. Some of the motif variants had been reported before in the synovial fluid and blood of reactive arthritis patients, a finding that suggests common disease-initiation mechanisms. Significant enrichment of the disease-linked clones was reported in matched synovial fluid samples from ankylosing spondylitis patients. A CD8+ phenotype was shown by the disease-linked clones, which were found at relatively low frequencies in peripheral blood.

This clonotype was counted between two and nine times. The target of this receptor is not known. Per-base quality was not reported, and no clone a single base away is much larger than it. From cysteine to phenylalanine, the CDR3 is 16 amino acids long. Kept here is only the CDR3 DNA, which spans 48 bases and is read in frame from base 1. V gives up 5 bases and J gives up 2 bases, and the segment between their germline ends measures 14 bases. The germline V gene encodes CDR1 SGHRS and CDR2 YFSETQ. The instrument given in TCRdb is Illumina HiSeq 2500. TCR beta libraries were prepared by quantitative 5'-RACE with molecular barcodes. As for the original processing: A new computational method based on a probabilistic model of VDJ rearrangement was used to identify disease-linked TCR variants. TCRdb handled the public reads itself, with Q25 trimming in fastp and clone calling in MiXCR, and kept productive beta chains. One record per CDR3 amino acid sequence lists the most common genes and DNA. It is TCRdb's table, rather than the study itself, that gives the V and J calls and clone size. Across this sample there are 700,000 to 1,000,000 distinct CDR3 sequences, with about an eighth seen only once. Jointly, the top ten make up more than 0.5% of the sample.

The sequence came from a male donor with ankylosing spondylitis. The sequence joins TRBV5-1 to TRBJ2-6; the D gene is not confidently resolved. The sample consisted of blood, either unsorted or a sorted T cell fraction (not recorded which). For the CDR3, the sequence is CASSTRPVTGANVLTF. The nucleotide sequence is given as TGCGCCAGCAGTACGAGACCAGTGACTGGGGCCAACGTCCTGACTTTC.